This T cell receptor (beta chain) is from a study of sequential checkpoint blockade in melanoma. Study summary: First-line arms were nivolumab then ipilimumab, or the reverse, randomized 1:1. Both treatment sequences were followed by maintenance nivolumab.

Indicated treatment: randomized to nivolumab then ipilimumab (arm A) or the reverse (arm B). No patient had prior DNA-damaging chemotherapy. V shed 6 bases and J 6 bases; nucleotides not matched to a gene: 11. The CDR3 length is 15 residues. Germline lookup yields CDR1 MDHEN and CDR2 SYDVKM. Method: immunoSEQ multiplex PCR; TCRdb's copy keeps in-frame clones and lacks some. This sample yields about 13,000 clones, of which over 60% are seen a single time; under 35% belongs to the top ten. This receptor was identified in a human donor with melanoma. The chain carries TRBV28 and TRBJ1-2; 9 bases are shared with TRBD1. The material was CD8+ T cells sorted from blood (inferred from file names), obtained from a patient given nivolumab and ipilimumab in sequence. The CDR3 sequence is CASRKNRGLAHGYTF. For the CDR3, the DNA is TGTGCCAGCAGGAAAAACAGGGGGCTGGCCCATGGCTACACCTTC.